This TCR beta chain comes out of a study of blood T cell repertoires in COVID-19 (dated by TCRdb to 2020 to 2021). Broadly, across the study: Collaborator samples came from the United States, Italy and Spain and covered acute and convalescent phases of COVID-19. The material from the prospective study consisted of cDNA or gDNA derived from T cells, B-cell-depleted T cells, or PBMCs. The dataset comprised deeply sampled blood TCRbeta repertoires from subjects exposed to, actively infected with, or recovered from COVID-19. The repertoires were released in a freely available public database meant as a resource for research on the immune response to SARS-CoV-2. Samples were obtained from the ongoing ImmuneRACE study (first 160 participants) and from over a thousand subjects provided by 6 global collaborators. Nearly every sample came with metadata listing a de-identified subject ID, COVID-19 status, age in years and sex. Where available, HLA class I and class II types were obtained from metadata supplied by the sample provider rather than from assay-based typing.

Each collaborating institution followed its own protocols to collect whole blood in K2EDTA tubes. For TCRbeta analysis, collaborators shipped samples in one of three forms: frozen whole blood, isolated PBMCs, or DNA extracted from either of those sample types. Paper-wide results and their limitations: How much clinical and demographic metadata was included differed by source and by participant, and the metadata was provided uncurated.

Note on this clone: Its antigen has not been determined. The input lacks base qualities; no much larger clone sits a single base away.

V lost 3 bases and J lost 4 bases; the stretch between them is 9 bases long. CDR3 length: 13 amino acids, cysteine to phenylalanine. The only DNA kept is the CDR3, 39 bases in frame from the first base. From a lookup of the germline V gene, CDR1 and CDR2 are MNHNS and SASEGT. The immunoSEQ Assay, a bias-controlled multiplex PCR, was used to amplify TCRbeta CDR3 regions from genomic DNA. Regarding the original processing steps: The number of nucleated cells in each sample was estimated by amplification of reference gene primers within the assay. To quantify the absolute abundance of each unique TCRbeta CDR3 rearrangement, sequence reads were collapsed and filtered. For each sample, productive Simpson clonality was calculated as the square root of Simpson's diversity index across productive rearrangements. TCRdb's version of the immuneACCESS table is confined to in-frame rearrangements and falls short of the full clone set. An unresolved V gene accounts for under half of the shortfall where checked; the remainder is of unknown origin. For V, J and clone size, that table is used; D and trimming come from the DNA. This sample has some 140,000 clones in its table, and roughly 90% of those were observed once. The ten top clones hold 15% to 20% of the sample.

Sequencing was performed on peripheral blood. The chain is encoded by TRBV6-1 joined to TRBJ1-2; the D segment cannot be called with confidence. The TCR was taken from a man aged 50-60 years with active or convalescent COVID-19. The DNA sequence reads TGTGCCAGCAGTGATGCTGAGTTCTATGGCTACACCTTC. This sequence encodes CASSDAEFYGYTF.